This record concerns one T cell receptor beta chain sequence. Its binding antigen is unknown. One base away there is no much larger clone; base qualities are not given. The data originate from a study of blood T cell repertoires in COVID-19 (dated by TCRdb to 2019 to 2021). General notes on the study: The collaborator samples originated in the United States, Italy and Spain and spanned the acute and convalescent phases of COVID-19. The prospective study material was composed of cDNA or gDNA derived from T cells, B-cell-depleted T cells, or PBMCs. Subjects who had been exposed to COVID-19, were actively infected with it, or had recovered from it provided the deeply sampled blood TCRbeta repertoires that made up the dataset. A freely available public database, intended as a resource for researchers studying the immune response to SARS-CoV-2, is where the repertoires were released. Samples came from the ongoing ImmuneRACE study (first 160 participants) plus 1,254 subjects from 6 global collaborators. Nearly every sample came with metadata listing a de-identified subject ID, COVID-19 status, age in years and sex. HLA class I and class II types, where available, came from metadata supplied by the sample provider rather than from assay-based typing.

Study-level results and caveats: How much clinical and demographic metadata was included differed by source and by participant, and the metadata was provided uncurated.

Collaborating institutions collected whole blood in K2EDTA tubes following their own protocols. For TCRbeta analysis, collaborator samples were shipped as frozen whole blood, as isolated PBMCs, or as DNA extracted from either sample type. TCRbeta CDR3 regions were amplified from genomic DNA by means of the immunoSEQ Assay, a bias-controlled multiplex PCR. Regarding the original processing steps: Within the assay, amplification of reference gene primers was used to estimate how many nucleated cells each sample contained. Sequence reads were collapsed and filtered to measure the absolute abundance of every unique TCRbeta CDR3 rearrangement. For each sample, productive Simpson clonality was calculated by taking the square root of Simpson's diversity index across productive rearrangements. Sourced from immuneACCESS, this table was stored by TCRdb with only in-frame sequences that have V and J called. A share of the clones is absent; for the studies checked, an unresolved V gene accounts for under half, and the remainder has no known explanation. V, J and clone size reflect that table, while D and trimming were determined from the DNA. The sample table shows 150,000 to 200,000 clones, and approximately 80% are seen once. The ten biggest clones cover approximately 1.5% of the sample.

The CDR3 goes from the cysteine to the phenylalanine over 15 residues. Only the CDR3 portion is preserved as DNA: 45 bases, with reading frame beginning at the first base. Unmatched junction bases come to 7, with V trimmed by 3 bases and J by 3 bases. Based on the germline V gene (reference sequence), the CDR1 and CDR2 sequences are SGHNT and YYREEE. Sequencing was performed on peripheral blood. The TCR was taken from a human donor in a cohort sampled during active COVID-19. The rearrangement combines TRBV5-4 with TRBJ2-7, with TRBD1 identical over 9 junction bases. The CDR3 is CASSSLGTGIYEQYF. The DNA sequence reads TGTGCCAGCAGCTCCCTCGGGACAGGGATCTACGAGCAGTACTTC. Reference TRBV5-4 and TRBJ2-7 proteins supply the regions before and after the CDR3; the full variable domain is: ETGVTQSPTHLIKTRGQQVTLRCSSQSGHNTVSWYQQALGQGPQFIFQYYREEENGRGNFPPRFSGLQFPNYSSELNVNALELDDSALYLCASSSLGTGIYEQYFGPGTRLTVT.